This TCR beta chain was sequenced during a study of T cells after yellow fever vaccination. Using its own MiXCR run on the 5' RACE reads, TCRdb lists one record per CDR3 protein. Among nearly 550,000 distinct CDR3 sequences, about 19% were seen once, and the ten largest hold roughly an eighth. Trimming shortened V by 10 bases and J by 5 bases, and 21 bases separated the two germline ends. Germline CDR1 reads ENHRY; CDR2 reads SYGVKD. CDR3 length: 15 residues. This clonotype was found a few times. This sequence joins TRBV10-3 and TRBJ2-1, with TRBD2 as a possible D gene (6 bases). Sequencing was performed on PBMCs, taken 15 days after the yellow fever booster vaccination. The source is a man aged 25-45 years who received the YFV17D yellow fever vaccine. The chain's CDR3 is CATQRVLAENNEQFF. Here the CDR3 DNA reads TGTGCCACCCAAAGGGTATTAGCGGAAAACAATGAGCAGTTCTTC.